This entry features one T cell receptor beta chain sequence. Antigen: not known. PBMCs were stained for CD3, CD4 and CD8, and CD4+ and CD8+ T cells were sorted. CDR1 is GTSNPN and CDR2 is SVGIG in the germline V gene (reference sequence). The V gene lost 0 bases and the J gene lost 0 bases, with 9 bases spanning the gap. The CDR3 sequence is 15 residues long. These data belong to a study of CD8+ T cells in alopecia areata. Study-level results: Scalp sample sequencing also detects resident alphabeta T cells of normal skin. In lesional scalp, particularly from alopecia totalis/universalis, clonality was higher than in normal scalp. Unlike in mice, where it was clearer, TCR sharing across patients was less clear, possibly HLA-related.

The sequencing template was cDNA reverse transcribed from extracted RNA. TCRdb's table, derived via immunoSEQ multiplex PCR, lists solely in-frame clones and lacks some. Here the sample spans about 110,000 clones, around 55% being singletons. Sequencing input: CD8+ T cells sorted from blood. The TCR sequence derives from a human donor in good health. The chain recombines TRBV30 with TRBJ1-3; D is undetermined. The CDR3 reads CAWSVLKSSGNTIYF. The CDR3, as DNA: TGTGCCTGGAGTGTTCTGAAGAGCTCTGGAAACACCATATATTTT.